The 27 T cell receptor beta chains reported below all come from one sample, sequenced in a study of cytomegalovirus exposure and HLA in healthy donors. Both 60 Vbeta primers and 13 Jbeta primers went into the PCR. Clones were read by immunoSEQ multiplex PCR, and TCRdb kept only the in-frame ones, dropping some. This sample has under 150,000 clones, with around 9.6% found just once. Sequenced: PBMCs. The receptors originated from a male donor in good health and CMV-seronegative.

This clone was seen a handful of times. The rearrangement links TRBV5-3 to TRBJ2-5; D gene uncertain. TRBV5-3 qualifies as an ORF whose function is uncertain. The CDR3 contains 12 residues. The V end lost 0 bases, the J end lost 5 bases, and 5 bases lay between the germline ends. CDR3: CARSLAAETQYF. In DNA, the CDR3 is TGTGCCAGAAGCTTGGCAGCGGAGACCCAGTACTTC.

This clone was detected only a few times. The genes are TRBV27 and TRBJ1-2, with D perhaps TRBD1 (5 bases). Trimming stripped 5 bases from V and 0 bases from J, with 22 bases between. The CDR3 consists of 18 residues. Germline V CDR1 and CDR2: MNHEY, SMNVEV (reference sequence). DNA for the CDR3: TGTGCCAGCAGTCCCTATCCAGAGGGAGGGGATTCTAACTATGGCTACACCTTC. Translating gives CASSPYPEGGDSNYGYTF.

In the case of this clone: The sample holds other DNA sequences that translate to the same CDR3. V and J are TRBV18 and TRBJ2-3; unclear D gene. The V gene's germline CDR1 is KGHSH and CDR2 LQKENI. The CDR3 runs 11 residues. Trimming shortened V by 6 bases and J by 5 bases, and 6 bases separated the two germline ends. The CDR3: CASSPRDTQYF. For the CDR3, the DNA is TGTGCCAGCTCCCCGCGAGATACGCAGTATTTT.

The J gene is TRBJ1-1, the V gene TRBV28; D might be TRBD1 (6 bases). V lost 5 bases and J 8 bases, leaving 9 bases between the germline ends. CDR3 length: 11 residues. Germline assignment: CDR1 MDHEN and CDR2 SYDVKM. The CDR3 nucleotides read TGTGCCAGCAGTCCGAGGGGGGAAGCTTTCTTT. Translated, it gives CASSPRGEAFF.

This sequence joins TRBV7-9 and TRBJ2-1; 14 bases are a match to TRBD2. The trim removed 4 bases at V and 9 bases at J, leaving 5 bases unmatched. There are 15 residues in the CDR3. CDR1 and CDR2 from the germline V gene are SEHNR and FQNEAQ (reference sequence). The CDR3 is CASSSGLAGVGEQFF. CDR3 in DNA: TGTGCCAGCAGCTCGGGACTAGCGGGAGTCGGTGAGCAGTTCTTC.

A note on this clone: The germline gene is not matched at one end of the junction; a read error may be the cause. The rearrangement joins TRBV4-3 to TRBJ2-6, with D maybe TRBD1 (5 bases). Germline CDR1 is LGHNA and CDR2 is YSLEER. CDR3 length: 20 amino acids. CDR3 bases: TGCGCCAGCAGCCAAGGGTCGGCTGGCATCCTATTCTCTGGGGCTAACGTCCTGACTTTC. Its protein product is CASSQGSAGILFSGANVLTF.

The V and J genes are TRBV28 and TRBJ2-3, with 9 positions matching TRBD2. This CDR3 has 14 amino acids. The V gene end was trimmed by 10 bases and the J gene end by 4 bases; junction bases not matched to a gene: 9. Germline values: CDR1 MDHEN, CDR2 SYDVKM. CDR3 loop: CAIQGGLASDTQYF. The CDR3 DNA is TGTGCCATCCAAGGGGGACTAGCATCAGATACGCAGTATTTT.

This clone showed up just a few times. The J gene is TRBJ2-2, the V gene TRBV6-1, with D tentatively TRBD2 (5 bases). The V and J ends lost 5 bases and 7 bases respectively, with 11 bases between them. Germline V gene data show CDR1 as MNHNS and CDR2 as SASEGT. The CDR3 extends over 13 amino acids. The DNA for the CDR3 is TGTGCCAGCAGTCTAGAGGGCCGCGGGGAGCTGTTTTTT. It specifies CASSLEGRGELFF.

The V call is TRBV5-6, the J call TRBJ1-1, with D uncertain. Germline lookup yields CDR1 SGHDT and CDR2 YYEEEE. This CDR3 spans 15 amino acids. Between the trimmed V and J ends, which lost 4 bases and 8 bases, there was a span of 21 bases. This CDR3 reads CASSTSESTGSEAFF. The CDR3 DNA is TGTGCCAGCAGCACCTCCGAGTCCACGGGGTCCGAAGCTTTCTTT. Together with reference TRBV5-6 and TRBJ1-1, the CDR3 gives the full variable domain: DAGVTQSPTHLIKTRGQQVTLRCSPKSGHDTVSWYQQALGQGPQFIFQYYEEEERQRGNFPDRFSGHQFPNYSSELNVNALLLGDSALYLCASSTSESTGSEAFFGQGTRLTVV.

The DNA of the CDR3 is TGTGCCATCAGTGAAGGGGACGGGGGGTACCAAGAGACCCAGTACTTC. Amino acids: CAISEGDGGYQETQYF. The chain couples TRBV10-3 to TRBJ2-5, with TRBD2 matching 7 bases. CDR3 length equals 16 residues. CDR1 and CDR2 (germline): ENHRY, SYGVKD. V dropped 3 bases and J dropped 0; count of bases not matched to a gene: 7.

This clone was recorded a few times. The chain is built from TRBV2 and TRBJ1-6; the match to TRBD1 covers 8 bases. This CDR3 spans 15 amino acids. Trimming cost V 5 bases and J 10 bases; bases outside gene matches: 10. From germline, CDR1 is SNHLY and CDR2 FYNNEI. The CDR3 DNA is TGTGCCAGCAGTAGCGACAGGGGCCTTGGGTCACCCCTCCACTTT. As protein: CASSSDRGLGSPLHF.

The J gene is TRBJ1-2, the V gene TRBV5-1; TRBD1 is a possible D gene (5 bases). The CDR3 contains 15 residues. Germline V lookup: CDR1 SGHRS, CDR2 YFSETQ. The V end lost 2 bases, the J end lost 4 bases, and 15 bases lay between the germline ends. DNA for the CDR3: TGCGCCAGCAGCTTATCGGGGGAGCCGGGCTATGGCTACACCTTC. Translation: CASSLSGEPGYGYTF.

CDR3 DNA sequence: TGTGCCAGCAGCTTAGGTGGAGGGGATCTTTATGGCTACACCTTC. Amino acids: CASSLGGGDLYGYTF. The chain joins TRBV7-2 to TRBJ1-2, with a possible D match to TRBD1 (5 bases). CDR1 and CDR2 (germline): SGHTA, FQGNSA. Trimming took 1 base from V and 5 from J, leaving 14 bases between them. The CDR3 is 15 residues long.

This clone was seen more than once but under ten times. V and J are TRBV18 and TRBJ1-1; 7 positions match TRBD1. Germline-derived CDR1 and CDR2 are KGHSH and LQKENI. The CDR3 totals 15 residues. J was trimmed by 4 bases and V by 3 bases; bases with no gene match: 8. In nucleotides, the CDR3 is TGTGCCAGCTCACCCCTCACAGGGGCGGGCACTGAAGCTTTCTTT. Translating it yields CASSPLTGAGTEAFF. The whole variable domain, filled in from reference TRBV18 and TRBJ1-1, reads NAGVMQNPRHLVRRRGQEARLRCSPMKGHSHVYWYRQLPEEGLKFMVYLQKENIIDESGMPKERFSAEFPKEGPSILRIQQVVRGDSAAYFCASSPLTGAGTEAFFGQGTRLTVV.

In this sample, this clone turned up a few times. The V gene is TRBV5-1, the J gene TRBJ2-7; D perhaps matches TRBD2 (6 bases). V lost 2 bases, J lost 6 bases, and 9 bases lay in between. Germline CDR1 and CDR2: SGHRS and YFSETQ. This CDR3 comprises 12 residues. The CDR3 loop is CASSFQGGEQYF. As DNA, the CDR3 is TGCGCCAGCAGCTTTCAGGGAGGCGAGCAGTACTTC.

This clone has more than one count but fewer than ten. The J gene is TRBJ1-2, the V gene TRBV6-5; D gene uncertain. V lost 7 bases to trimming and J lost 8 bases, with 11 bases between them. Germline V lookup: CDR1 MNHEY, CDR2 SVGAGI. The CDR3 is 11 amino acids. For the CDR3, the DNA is TGTGCCAGCATCCAGGCGGGAGGCTACACCTTC. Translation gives CASIQAGGYTF.

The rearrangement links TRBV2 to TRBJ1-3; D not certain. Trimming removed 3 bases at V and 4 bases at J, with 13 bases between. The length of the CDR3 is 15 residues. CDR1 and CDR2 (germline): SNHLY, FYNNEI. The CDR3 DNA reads TGTGCCAGCAGTGAGGACGTCCCGGGGGGAAACACCATATATTTT. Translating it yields CASSEDVPGGNTIYF.

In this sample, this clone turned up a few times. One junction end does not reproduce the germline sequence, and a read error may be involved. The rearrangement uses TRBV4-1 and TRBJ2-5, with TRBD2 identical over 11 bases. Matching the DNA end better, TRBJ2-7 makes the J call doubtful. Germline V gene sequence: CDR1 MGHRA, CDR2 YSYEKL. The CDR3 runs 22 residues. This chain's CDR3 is CASSQEGTPAGLAAAISHEQYF. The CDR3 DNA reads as TGCGCCAGCAGCCAAGAGGGGACCCCCGCGGGACTAGCGGCGGCCATCTCCCACGAGCAGTACTTC.

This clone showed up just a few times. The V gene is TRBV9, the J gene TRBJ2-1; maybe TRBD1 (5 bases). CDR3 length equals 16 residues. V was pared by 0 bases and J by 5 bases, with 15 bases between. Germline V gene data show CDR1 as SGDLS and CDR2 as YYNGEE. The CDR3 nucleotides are TGTGCCAGCAGCGTAGTGGGTCCGCAGGGCCACAATGAGCAGTTCTTC. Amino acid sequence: CASSVVGPQGHNEQFF. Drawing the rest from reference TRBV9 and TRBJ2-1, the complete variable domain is DSGVTQTPKHLITATGQRVTLRCSPRSGDLSVYWYQQSLDQGLQFLIQYYNGEERAKGNILERFSAQQFPDLHSELNLSSLELGDSALYFCASSVVGPQGHNEQFFGPGTRLTVL.

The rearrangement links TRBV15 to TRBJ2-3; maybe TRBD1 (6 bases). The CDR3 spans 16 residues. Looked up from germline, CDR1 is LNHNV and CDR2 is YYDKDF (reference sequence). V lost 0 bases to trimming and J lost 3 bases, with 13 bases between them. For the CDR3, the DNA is TGTGCCACCAGCAGAGAATCCAGGGGATTGACAGATACGCAGTATTTT. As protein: CATSRESRGLTDTQYF.

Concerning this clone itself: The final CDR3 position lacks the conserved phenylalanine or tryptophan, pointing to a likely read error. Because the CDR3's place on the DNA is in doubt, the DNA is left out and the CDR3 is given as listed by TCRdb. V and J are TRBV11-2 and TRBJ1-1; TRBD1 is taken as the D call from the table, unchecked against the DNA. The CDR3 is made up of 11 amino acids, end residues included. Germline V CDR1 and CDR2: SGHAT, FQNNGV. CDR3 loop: CASSLDRSLTL.

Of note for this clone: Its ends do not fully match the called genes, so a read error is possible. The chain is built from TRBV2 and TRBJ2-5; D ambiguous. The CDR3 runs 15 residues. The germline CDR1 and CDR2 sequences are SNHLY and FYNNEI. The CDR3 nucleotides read TGTGCCAGCAGTGAAGTAACAGTGTACCACGAGACCCAGTACTTC. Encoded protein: CASSEVTVYHETQYF.

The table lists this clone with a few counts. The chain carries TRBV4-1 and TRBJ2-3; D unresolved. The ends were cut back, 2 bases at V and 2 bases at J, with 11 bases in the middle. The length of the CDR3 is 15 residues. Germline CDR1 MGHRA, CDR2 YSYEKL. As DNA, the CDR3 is TGCGCCAGCAGCCAAAGATCGGAGAACACAGATACGCAGTATTTT. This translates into CASSQRSENTDTQYF.

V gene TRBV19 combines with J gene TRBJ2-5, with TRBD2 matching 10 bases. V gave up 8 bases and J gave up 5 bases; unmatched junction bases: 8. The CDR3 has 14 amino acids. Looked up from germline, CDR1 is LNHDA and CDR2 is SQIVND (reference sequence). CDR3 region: CASFSGRGGETQYF. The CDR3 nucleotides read TGTGCCAGTTTCAGCGGGAGGGGGGGGGAGACCCAGTACTTC. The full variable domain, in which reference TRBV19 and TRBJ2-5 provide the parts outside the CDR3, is DGGITQSPKYLFRKEGQNVTLSCEQNLNHDAMYWYRQDPGQGLRLIYYSQIVNDFQKGDIAEGYSVSREKKESFPLTVTSAQKNPTAFYLCASFSGRGGETQYFGPGTRLLVL.

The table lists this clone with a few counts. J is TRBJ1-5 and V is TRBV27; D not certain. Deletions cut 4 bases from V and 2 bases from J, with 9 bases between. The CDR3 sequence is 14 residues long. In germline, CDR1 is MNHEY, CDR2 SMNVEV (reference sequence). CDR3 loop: CASSWSGGNQPQHF. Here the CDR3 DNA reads TGTGCCAGCAGTTGGTCGGGAGGCAATCAGCCCCAGCATTTT.

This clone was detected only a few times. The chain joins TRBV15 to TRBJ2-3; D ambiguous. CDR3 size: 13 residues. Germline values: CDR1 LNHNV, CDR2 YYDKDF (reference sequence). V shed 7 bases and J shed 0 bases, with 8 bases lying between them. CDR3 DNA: TGTGCCACCAAAAGAGCTAGCACAGATACGCAGTATTTT. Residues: CATKRASTDTQYF.

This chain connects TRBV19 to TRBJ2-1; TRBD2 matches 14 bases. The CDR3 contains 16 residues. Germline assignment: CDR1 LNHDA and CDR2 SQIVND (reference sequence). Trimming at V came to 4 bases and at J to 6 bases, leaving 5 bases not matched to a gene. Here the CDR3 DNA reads TGTGCCAGTAGTAAGGGACTAGCGGGAGATTTCAATGAGCAGTTCTTC. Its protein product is CASSKGLAGDFNEQFF.